This T cell receptor beta chain was obtained from a study of molecular identifiers for immune sequencing clone quantification. General study findings and limits: Barcode sharing among identical TCR molecules could make large clones appear smaller.

TCRdb used MiXCR to reprocess the PCR reads, holding one entry per CDR3 protein. The sample includes 8,500 to 11,000 distinct CDR3 sequences, roughly a fifth of them seen just once. Deletions cut 5 bases from V and 4 bases from J, with 6 bases between. The CDR3 has 12 amino acids. Germline CDR1 MGHRA, CDR2 YSYEKL. Comment on this clonotype: Its specificity is unknown.

Sequenced: naive CD8+ T cells from blood, with Jurkat cell RNA spiked in. Sample subset: FACS-sorted CD8+CD4-CCR7+CD45RA+ naive T cells. The genes are TRBV4-1 and TRBJ2-1, with D hard to call. This receptor was obtained from a human donor in good health. Some libraries in this study had Jurkat cell RNA spiked in. The CDR3 DNA sequence: TGCGCCAGCAGCGCGGTATACAATGAGCAGTTCTTC. This sequence encodes CASSAVYNEQFF.